The rows below give T cell receptor beta chains drawn from one sample of a study of PD-1 blockade in classical Hodgkin lymphoma. Profiled with immunoSEQ multiplex PCR; TCRdb holds only in-frame clones, not every one. The sample lists around 30,000 clones, 86% occurring once. Specimen: CD4+ T cells from blood, collected before the fourth cycle of nivolumab. These receptor sequences come from a human donor with classical Hodgkin lymphoma. The CDR3 runs from the conserved cysteine through the conserved F or W. The D gene is left open where the match is weak. Clone size is stated in some rows and not others, as once, few, many or a class when expanded.

CDR3 DNA: TGCGCCAGCAGCTTGGGGACACTTAGCAATCAGCCCCAGCATTTT
CDR3 protein: CASSLGTLSNQPQHF
V gene: TRBV5-1
clone size: NA
D gene: NA
J gene: TRBJ1-5

CDR3 DNA: TGTGCCAGCAGGCGGGACAGTACCTACGAGCAGTACTTC
CDR3 protein: CASRRDSTYEQYF
V gene: TRBV27
clone size: NA
D gene: NA
J gene: TRBJ2-7

CDR3 DNA: TGTGCCAGCAGCGCCGGGACAGGGAGATATAGCAATCAGCCCCAGCATTTT
CDR3 protein: CASSAGTGRYSNQPQHF
V gene: TRBV9
clone size: few
D gene: TRBD1
J gene: TRBJ1-5

CDR3 DNA: TGTGCCAGCAGCTTCAGGGCCCAAGAGACCCAGTACTTC
CDR3 protein: CASSFRAQETQYF
V gene: TRBV7-2
clone size: NA
D gene: NA
J gene: TRBJ2-5

CDR3 DNA: TGCGCCAGCAGCTTAGATGGTTGGGGCTACACCTTC
CDR3 protein: CASSLDGWGYTF
V gene: TRBV5-1
clone size: few
D gene: NA
J gene: TRBJ1-2

CDR3 DNA: TGTGCCAGCAGTTTTGGGACAGGCTCAGTCTCTGGAAACACCATATATTTT
CDR3 protein: CASSFGTGSVSGNTIYF
V gene: TRBV28
clone size: NA
D gene: TRBD1
J gene: TRBJ1-3

CDR3 DNA: TGCGCCAGCAGCTTGGACCTACTAGCGGGCCGACGGGCCTACGAGCAGTACTTC
CDR3 protein: CASSLDLLAGRRAYEQYF
V gene: TRBV5-1
clone size: NA
D gene: TRBD2
J gene: TRBJ2-7

CDR3 DNA: TGTGCCAGCAGGCCTGGGGGGCGACAGGCCCAAGAGACCCAGTACTTC
CDR3 protein: CASRPGGRQAQETQYF
V gene: TRBV7-9
clone size: once
D gene: NA
J gene: TRBJ2-5

CDR3 DNA: TGTGCCAGCAGTTACAGGTCACGACAAGCTGGAAACACCATATATTTT
CDR3 protein: CASSYRSRQAGNTIYF
V gene: TRBV6-6
clone size: NA
D gene: NA
J gene: TRBJ1-3

CDR3 DNA: TGTGCCAGCAGCCGCGGGTCGGCGGACTACGAGCAGTACTTC
CDR3 protein: CASSRGSADYEQYF
V gene: TRBV11-3
clone size: NA
D gene: NA
J gene: TRBJ2-7

CDR3 DNA: TGTGCCAGCAGCCCCTTGACGACCGGGGAGCTGTTTTTT
CDR3 protein: CASSPLTTGELFF
V gene: TRBV6-5
clone size: once
D gene: NA
J gene: TRBJ2-2

CDR3 DNA: TGTGCCAGCAGTGAACGGACTAGCGGGACCAAAAACATTCAGTACTTC
CDR3 protein: CASSERTSGTKNIQYF
V gene: TRBV2
clone size: NA
D gene: TRBD2
J gene: TRBJ2-4

CDR3 DNA: TGTGCCAGCAGTGTTGTACAGGTCCGGGGTGAGCAGTACTTC
CDR3 protein: CASSVVQVRGEQYF
V gene: TRBV2
clone size: few
D gene: NA
J gene: TRBJ2-7

CDR3 DNA: TGTGCCAGCAGCTCACCGGGACTAGCTAGCGATGAGCAGTTCTTC
CDR3 protein: CASSSPGLASDEQFF
V gene: TRBV7-2
clone size: NA
D gene: TRBD2
J gene: TRBJ2-1

CDR3 DNA: TGTGCCAGCAGCGGGGAGAGGGGCGCGTCCTACAATGAGCAGTTCTTC
CDR3 protein: CASSGERGASYNEQFF
V gene: TRBV5-6
clone size: NA
D gene: NA
J gene: TRBJ2-1

CDR3 DNA: TGTGCCAGCAGCTTATTATACTACAATGAGCAGTTCTTC
CDR3 protein: CASSLLYYNEQFF
V gene: TRBV9
clone size: NA
D gene: NA
J gene: TRBJ2-1

CDR3 DNA: TGTGCCAGCAGCGAGCGGGAAAGCTCCTACGAGCAGTACTTC
CDR3 protein: CASSERESSYEQYF
V gene: TRBV7-9
clone size: NA
D gene: TRBD2
J gene: TRBJ2-7

CDR3 DNA: TGCGCCAGCAGCTTGGACCAGGGGAGCTCCTACGAGCAGTACTTC
CDR3 protein: CASSLDQGSSYEQYF
V gene: TRBV5-1
clone size: NA
D gene: NA
J gene: TRBJ2-7

CDR3 DNA: TGTGCCAGCAGCTTGCAGCGGGAGAGGCCCACAGATACGCAGTATTTT
CDR3 protein: CASSLQRERPTDTQYF
V gene: TRBV5-4
clone size: NA
D gene: TRBD2
J gene: TRBJ2-3

CDR3 DNA: TGCGCCAGCAGCTTTAGTGGGTCTCCCTCCTACGAGCAGTACTTC
CDR3 protein: CASSFSGSPSYEQYF
V gene: TRBV5-1
clone size: NA
D gene: NA
J gene: TRBJ2-7

CDR3 DNA: TGTGCCAGCAGTAAATCGACAGGGGGCAATCAGCCCCAGCATTTT
CDR3 protein: CASSKSTGGNQPQHF
V gene: TRBV28
clone size: NA
D gene: TRBD1
J gene: TRBJ1-5

CDR3 DNA: TGTGCCAGCAGTCGGACATTATCTGGAAACACCATATATTTT
CDR3 protein: CASSRTLSGNTIYF
V gene: TRBV28
clone size: once
D gene: NA
J gene: TRBJ1-3

CDR3 DNA: TGTGCCAGCAGTTTTGGTGCACAGGGGTCAGATACGCAGTATTTT
CDR3 protein: CASSFGAQGSDTQYF
V gene: TRBV27
clone size: NA
D gene: TRBD1
J gene: TRBJ2-3

CDR3 DNA: TGTGCCAGCAGCTGGAGGACCGGGACCACCTCCTACGAGCAGTACTTC
CDR3 protein: CASSWRTGTTSYEQYF
V gene: TRBV11-2
clone size: NA
D gene: NA
J gene: TRBJ2-7

CDR3 DNA: TGTGCCAGCAGCCAAGTTGACTACTACAATGAGCAGTTCTTC
CDR3 protein: CASSQVDYYNEQFF
V gene: TRBV14
clone size: NA
D gene: NA
J gene: TRBJ2-1

CDR3 DNA: TGTGCCAGCAGCCCCCTGCCGATTAGCGGGGGGGGGCTCGAGCAGTACTTC
CDR3 protein: CASSPLPISGGGLEQYF
V gene: TRBV7-6
clone size: NA
D gene: TRBD2
J gene: TRBJ2-7

CDR3 DNA: TGCAGTGCATACAGGGAGACCCAGTACTTC
CDR3 protein: CSAYRETQYF
V gene: TRBV20-1
clone size: NA
D gene: NA
J gene: TRBJ2-5

CDR3 DNA: TGTGCCAGCAGAACTGGACAGGGAAGGCCCTACGAGCAGTACTTC
CDR3 protein: CASRTGQGRPYEQYF
V gene: TRBV28
clone size: NA
D gene: TRBD1
J gene: TRBJ2-7

CDR3 DNA: TGTGCCAGCAGTGGGACAGGGTCCGGGGAGCTGTTTTTT
CDR3 protein: CASSGTGSGELFF
V gene: TRBV2
clone size: NA
D gene: TRBD1
J gene: TRBJ2-2

CDR3 DNA: TGTGCCAGTAGTCAGGGACCCTTCTGGGGCTACACCTTC
CDR3 protein: CASSQGPFWGYTF
V gene: TRBV19
clone size: NA
D gene: NA
J gene: TRBJ1-2

CDR3 DNA: TGTGCCACCAGCAGAGAGGGACGGACGAAGGGCACAGATACGCAGTATTTT
CDR3 protein: CATSREGRTKGTDTQYF
V gene: TRBV15
clone size: NA
D gene: NA
J gene: TRBJ2-3

CDR3 DNA: TGTGCCAGTAGTCTAGCGGGGGGCGGAGAGCTGTTTTTT
CDR3 protein: CASSLAGGGELFF
V gene: TRBV19
clone size: NA
D gene: TRBD2
J gene: TRBJ2-2

CDR3 DNA: TGTGCCAGCAGTTTCGGGCGAGCTAGCGGGGGGTCCCGCTCCTACAATGAGCAGTTCTTC
CDR3 protein: CASSFGRASGGSRSYNEQFF
V gene: TRBV28
clone size: NA
D gene: TRBD2
J gene: TRBJ2-1

CDR3 DNA: TGTGCCAGCAACAGGACAGGGGCGCAGGCCCTGAATCAGCCCCAGCATTTT
CDR3 protein: CASNRTGAQALNQPQHF
V gene: TRBV25-1
clone size: NA
D gene: TRBD1
J gene: TRBJ1-5

CDR3 DNA: TGTGCCAGCAGCTTCCTACCTTTGACCCAATTTAACTATGGCTACACCTTC
CDR3 protein: CASSFLPLTQFNYGYTF
V gene: TRBV7-2
clone size: NA
D gene: NA
J gene: TRBJ1-2

CDR3 DNA: TGTGCCAGCAGCTTGTTCACTGAAGCTTTCTTT
CDR3 protein: CASSLFTEAFF
V gene: TRBV5-6
clone size: NA
D gene: NA
J gene: TRBJ1-1

CDR3 DNA: TGTGCCAGCAGCCCACAGGGGAGGGCCTACAATGAGCAGTTCTTC
CDR3 protein: CASSPQGRAYNEQFF
V gene: TRBV5-5
clone size: NA
D gene: NA
J gene: TRBJ2-1

CDR3 DNA: TGTGCCAGCCGAGCAAGATTGGCGGGAGGGTTCGGAGATACGCAGTATTTT
CDR3 protein: CASRARLAGGFGDTQYF
V gene: TRBV7-2
clone size: NA
D gene: TRBD2
J gene: TRBJ2-3

CDR3 DNA: TGTGCCAGCAGCTTCACTAGCGGGAGTTACAATGAGCAGTTCTTC
CDR3 protein: CASSFTSGSYNEQFF
V gene: TRBV7-2
clone size: NA
D gene: TRBD2
J gene: TRBJ2-1

CDR3 DNA: TGTGCCAGCAGCCATAGCGGGTGGGAGTTCAATGAGCAGTTCTTC
CDR3 protein: CASSHSGWEFNEQFF
V gene: TRBV7-9
clone size: NA
D gene: TRBD2
J gene: TRBJ2-1

CDR3 DNA: TGTGCCAGCCACTGGGGCGGGGGCCGGAGCACTGAAGCTTTCTTT
CDR3 protein: CASHWGGGRSTEAFF
V gene: TRBV5-8
clone size: NA
D gene: NA
J gene: TRBJ1-1

CDR3 DNA: TGTGCCAGCAGCGTGACTAGTAGTAGGACCGGGGAGCTGTTTTTT
CDR3 protein: CASSVTSSRTGELFF
V gene: TRBV9
clone size: NA
D gene: NA
J gene: TRBJ2-2

CDR3 DNA: TGTGCCAGCTCACCATACCAAACACCCGGGACAGACTATGGCTACACCTTC
CDR3 protein: CASSPYQTPGTDYGYTF
V gene: TRBV18
clone size: once
D gene: TRBD1
J gene: TRBJ1-2

CDR3 DNA: TGCAGCGTTGAAGTTTTCGGAGGGTTAACCACAGATACGCAGTATTTT
CDR3 protein: CSVEVFGGLTTDTQYF
V gene: TRBV29-1
clone size: NA
D gene: NA
J gene: TRBJ2-3

CDR3 DNA: TGTGCCAGCAAGCCAATGGACAGTCACACCGGGGAGCTGTTTTTT
CDR3 protein: CASKPMDSHTGELFF
V gene: TRBV6-4
clone size: NA
D gene: NA
J gene: TRBJ2-2

CDR3 DNA: TGTGCCAGCAGCTTAATTGGTGAGCAGTTCTTC
CDR3 protein: CASSLIGEQFF
V gene: TRBV7-9
clone size: once
D gene: NA
J gene: TRBJ2-1

CDR3 DNA: TGTGCTAGTGGCCAACAGGGAGGGTCAGATACGCAGTATTTT
CDR3 protein: CASGQQGGSDTQYF
V gene: TRBV12-5
clone size: NA
D gene: NA
J gene: TRBJ2-3

CDR3 DNA: TGTGCCAGCAAAACAGGGGAAGGGACCCAGTACTTC
CDR3 protein: CASKTGEGTQYF
V gene: TRBV6-5
clone size: NA
D gene: TRBD1
J gene: TRBJ2-5

CDR3 DNA: TGTGCCAGCAGCAGACAGGGTCCGAACACTGAAGCTTTCTTT
CDR3 protein: CASSRQGPNTEAFF
V gene: TRBV7-9
clone size: NA
D gene: TRBD1
J gene: TRBJ1-1

CDR3 DNA: TGTGCCAGCAGTCTGGACAGGGGGTCCGCAGAGACCCAGTACTTC
CDR3 protein: CASSLDRGSAETQYF
V gene: TRBV6-6
clone size: NA
D gene: TRBD1
J gene: TRBJ2-5

CDR3 DNA: TGTGCCAGCAGTAGGCAGGAGAATTCACCCCTCCACTTT
CDR3 protein: CASSRQENSPLHF
V gene: TRBV25-1
clone size: NA
D gene: NA
J gene: TRBJ1-6

CDR3 DNA: TGTGCCAGCAGCCAAGGGGAGACCCAGTACTTC
CDR3 protein: CASSQGETQYF
V gene: TRBV7-2
clone size: NA
D gene: NA
J gene: TRBJ2-5

CDR3 DNA: TGTGCCAGCAGCAGAGAGCGGGGGGGGACTCGGTACCAAGAGACCCAGTACTTC
CDR3 protein: CASSRERGGTRYQETQYF
V gene: TRBV7-9
clone size: NA
D gene: TRBD2
J gene: TRBJ2-5

CDR3 DNA: TGTGCCAGCATCCGGACTAGCGGTTACAATGAGCAGTTCTTC
CDR3 protein: CASIRTSGYNEQFF
V gene: TRBV2
clone size: NA
D gene: TRBD2
J gene: TRBJ2-1

CDR3 DNA: TGTGCCAGCAGCTCTGGTCCGTCCTACGAGCAGTACTTC
CDR3 protein: CASSSGPSYEQYF
V gene: TRBV5-4
clone size: NA
D gene: NA
J gene: TRBJ2-7